This TCR beta chain was found in a study of shared clonotypes between healthy human individuals. Study-wide results and limits: Tissue TCR repertoires likely differ from these blood-only repertoires. Naive subsets generally exceeded memory subsets in estimated richness. It was anticipated that sequencing depth would influence how many clonotypes donors shared.

Comment on this clone: Its antigen is unidentified.

TCRdb's table, derived via immunoSEQ multiplex PCR, lists solely in-frame clones and lacks some. The table includes about 1.1 million clones, 77% detected once. This CDR3 comprises 16 residues. From germline, CDR1 is SQVTM and CDR2 ANQGSEA. Losses at the gene ends were 4 bases for V and 4 bases for J; bases not matched to a gene: 12. Into CD45RA+ naive and CD45RA-negative memory subsets, the CD4+ cells were split. This receptor was obtained from a young man in good health. Some clones in this sample may be carry-over from other donors' samples. This chain links TRBV29-1 with TRBJ2-5; 10 bases are shared with TRBD1. The sample comprised memory CD4+ T cells from PBMCs. The subset here: CD45RA-negative fraction. The CDR3 spells CSVAGLGQGRRETQYF. The CDR3 DNA sequence: TGCAGCGTTGCGGGTCTGGGACAGGGGCGAAGAGAGACCCAGTACTTC.